These 13 T cell receptor beta chains were all obtained from the same sample, sequenced in a study of regulatory T cells in long-lasting Graves disease. Time point noted: persistent/refractory GD, antithyroid drugs over 5 years with positive TRAb. The TCR library used RNA extracted from PBMCs. Arm-PCR with iRepertoire HTBI primers amplified the CDR3 regions for these TCR beta libraries. In TCRdb, the multiplex PCR reads were re-called with MiXCR into one record per CDR3 protein. This repertoire shows approximately 360,000 distinct CDR3 sequences, roughly 23% found once; its top ten account for 28%. The source was peripheral blood mononuclear cells (PBMCs), collected when the disease was refractory, from a patient treated with antithyroid drugs. These receptors were collected from a woman in her forties with Graves disease.

The sample holds many counts of this clonotype. The rearrangement uses TRBV11-2 and TRBJ1-1; D gene unclear. The CDR3 contains 15 residues. Per germline, CDR1 SGHAT and CDR2 FQNNGV. With 5 bases removed from V and 0 bases from J, the gap between germline ends came to 13 bases. In DNA, the CDR3 is TGTGCCAGCAGCAAGACGCAAGTGGTGAACACTGAAGCTTTCTTT. It yields the protein CASSKTQVVNTEAFF.

This chain joins TRBV10-1 and TRBJ2-7; D unresolved. The CDR3 consists of 15 residues. Looked up from germline, CDR1 is WNHNN and CDR2 is SYGVQD (reference sequence). Trimming took off 2 bases at V and 5 bases at J, with 16 bases between the two ends. CDR3 nucleotides: TGCGCCAGCAGTGAGGCTAGGGCCTCAGTACACGAGCAGTACTTC. Residues: CASSEARASVHEQYF.

This clonotype was seen ten or more times. This chain connects TRBV28 to TRBJ2-7, with TRBD1 matching over 7 bases. Germline CDR1 reads MDHEN; CDR2 reads SYDVKM. V lost 8 bases, J lost 3 bases, and 10 bases stayed unmatched. The CDR3 length is 14 residues. CDR3 sequence reads: CASVPGQWVYEQYF. The CDR3 DNA is TGTGCCAGCGTACCGGGACAGTGGGTCTACGAGCAGTACTTC.

This clonotype has more than one count but fewer than ten. This chain links TRBV12-3 or TRBV12-4 with TRBJ2-1, with no clear D. Between the trimmed V and J ends, which lost 0 bases and 16 bases, there was a span of 13 bases. This CDR3 region has 12 residues. CDR3 region: CASSLAATKSFF. The CDR3 DNA reads TGTGCCAGCAGTTTAGCGGCGACAAAAAGTTTCTTC.

This clonotype was picked up many times. J is TRBJ1-4 and V is TRBV6-5, with D uncertain. Trimming left V 0 bases short and J 5 bases short, with 13 bases between. The CDR3 loop spans 16 amino acids. Germline CDR1 and CDR2: MNHEY and SVGAGI. The CDR3, as DNA: TGTGCCAGCAGTTACTCTTGGCGTCAGCGAAATGAAAAACTGTTTTTT. Its translation: CASSYSWRQRNEKLFF.

This chain connects TRBV20-1 to TRBJ1-1; possible D gene TRBD1, 5 bases. The CDR3 runs 15 residues. The germline V gene has CDR1 DFQATT and CDR2 SNEGSKA (reference sequence). Between the trimmed V and J ends, which lost 3 bases and 6 bases, there was a span of 20 bases. DNA for the CDR3: TGCAGTGCTAGTAAGGCGTGGCAGGGTCCAGCTGAAGCTTTCTTT. It specifies CSASKAWQGPAEAFF.

In this sample, this clonotype turned up many times. The chain carries TRBV10-3 and TRBJ1-5; possibly TRBD1 for D (5 bases). The CDR3 is 15 residues long. Germline CDR1 is ENHRY and CDR2 is SYGVKD. V lost 2 bases, J lost 0 bases, and 8 bases lay in between. In nucleotides, the CDR3 is TGTGCCATCAGTGAGGGACAACGTAGCAATCAGCCCCAGCATTTT. Translation: CAISEGQRSNQPQHF.

The table lists this clonotype with many counts. This rearrangement joins TRBV28 to TRBJ2-7; tentatively, D is TRBD1 (6 bases). The CDR3 runs 14 residues. V was trimmed by 6 bases and J by 2 bases, leaving 14 bases between them. Germline CDR1 reads MDHEN; CDR2 reads SYDVKM. The DNA of the CDR3 is TGTGCCAGCAGGTATACCAGGGGCACCTACGAGCAGTACTTC. This codes for CASRYTRGTYEQYF.

The V and J genes are TRBV20-1 and TRBJ2-5, with D possibly matching TRBD2 (6 bases). Germline V CDR1 and CDR2: DFQATT, SNEGSKA (reference sequence). This CDR3 has 11 residues. Trimming took off 7 bases at V and 5 bases at J, with 11 bases between the two ends. CDR3 sequence: CSGKRVETQYF. Here the CDR3 DNA reads TGCAGTGGAAAGCGGGTGGAGACCCAGTACTTC.

This clonotype was recorded many times. The chain links TRBV6-1 to TRBJ2-5; 8 nucleotides line up with TRBD1. V was pared by 6 bases and J by 4 bases, with 7 bases of the junction left unmatched. The CDR3 has 14 amino acids. Per germline, CDR1 MNHNS and CDR2 SASEGT. CDR3 protein: CASSRTGHRETQYF. The CDR3 nucleotides are TGTGCCAGCAGCAGGACAGGGCACCGAGAGACCCAGTACTTC.

This clonotype was detected many times. This chain links TRBV5-6 with TRBJ1-4; TRBD1 matches 8 bases. Losses at the gene ends were 0 bases for V and 6 bases for J; bases not matched to a gene: 1. The CDR3 totals 14 residues. Germline V lookup: CDR1 SGHDT, CDR2 YYEEEE. The CDR3 region is CASSLETGDEKLFF. Here the CDR3 DNA reads TGTGCCAGCAGCTTGGAGACAGGGGATGAAAAACTGTTTTTT.

This clonotype came up a few times. CDR3 protein: CASSLAGGDTIYF. The CDR3 DNA reads TGTGCCAGCAGCTTAGCTGGGGGGGACACCATATATTTT. The gene calls are TRBV28 and TRBJ1-3; possible D gene TRBD1, 5 bases. There are 13 residues in the CDR3. Deletions cut 6 bases from V and 8 bases from J, with 14 bases between. Germline assignment: CDR1 MDHEN and CDR2 SYDVKM.

The V and J genes are TRBV20-1 and TRBJ2-7; possibly TRBD2 for D (6 bases). The V gene lost 1 base and the J gene lost 7 bases, with 17 bases spanning the gap. CDR1 DFQATT and CDR2 SNEGSKA come from the germline V gene (reference sequence). The CDR3 length is 14 residues. The CDR3 DNA is TGCAGTGCTAGAGGCGGGGATCGTCTTGTGGAGCAGTACTTC. Its translation is CSARGGDRLVEQYF.